This T cell receptor beta chain was sequenced in a study of shared clonotypes between healthy human individuals. The study ran the assay at deep level. Splitting of each subset's genomic DNA was done evenly across several immunoSEQ plates. The table came from immunoSEQ multiplex PCR; TCRdb's copy has only in-frame clones and leaves some out. The repertoire has 470,000 or so clones, about 84% of them found once; the top ten carry about 12%. This clone showed up many times. Other DNA sequences of this sample code for an identical CDR3. CDR1 and CDR2 (germline): MDHEN, SYDVKM. The CDR3 length is 15 residues. V was pared by 4 bases and J by 5 bases, with 5 bases of the junction left unmatched.

The V gene is TRBV28, the J gene TRBJ1-1, with 12 positions matching TRBD1. This TCR was recovered from a woman aged 40 to 50 in good health. Some clones in this sample may be carry-over from other donors' samples. Input material: PBMCs. CDR3 nucleotides: TGTGCCAGCAGTTCGGGACAGGGGGCTAGGACTGAAGCTTTCTTT. It yields the protein CASSSGQGARTEAFF.